One and the same sample provided the 24 T cell receptor beta chains below, sequenced in a study of blood T cells in healthy people across ages. With a J-beta primer mix and a sample-barcoded 5' primer, a second PCR ran about 7 to 12 cycles. TCRdb analysed the 5' RACE reads with MiXCR anew, one entry per CDR3 protein. The sample has about a million distinct CDR3 sequences; around 49% are singletons. The sequencing input was blood. Every receptor here comes from a man aged 30 to 45 in good health.

This clonotype was observed a few times. The chain is built from TRBV7-9 and TRBJ2-4; D possibly corresponds to TRBD1 (6 bases). Germline V gene lookup returns CDR1 SEHNR and CDR2 FQNEAQ (reference sequence). V gave up 1 base and J gave up 3 bases, with 10 bases separating them. CDR3 length equals 15 residues. CDR3 bases: TGTGCCAGCAGCTTAGGAACAGGGATCAAAAACATTCAGTACTTC. Its translation is CASSLGTGIKNIQYF. The full variable domain, in which reference TRBV7-9 and TRBJ2-4 provide the parts outside the CDR3, is DTGVSQNPRHKITKRGQNVTFRCDPISEHNRLYWYRQTLGQGPEFLTYFQNEAQLEKSRLLSDRFSAERPKGSFSTLEIQRTEQGDSAMYLCASSLGTGIKNIQYFGAGTRLSVL.

V and J are TRBV20-1 and TRBJ2-7; no reliable D call. Trimming shortened V by 0 bases and J by 5 bases, and 11 bases separated the two germline ends. The CDR3 extends over 13 amino acids. CDR1 is DFQATT, CDR2 SNEGSKA, per germline (reference sequence). The CDR3 spells CSARDTLTHEQYF. In DNA form, the CDR3 reads TGCAGTGCTAGAGATACACTAACCCACGAGCAGTACTTC.

This clonotype was seen only a few times. This chain uses TRBV20-1 with TRBJ2-7; TRBD1 aligns across 7 bases. The germline V gene has CDR1 DFQATT and CDR2 SNEGSKA (reference sequence). This CDR3 is 15 amino acids long. With 5 bases clipped from V and 3 bases from J, the junction kept 13 bases outside the gene matches. The CDR3 sequence: CSAPLPGQAHYEQYF. CDR3 DNA: TGCAGTGCTCCCCTCCCAGGACAGGCCCACTACGAGCAGTACTTC.

The chain employs TRBV20-1 and TRBJ2-5; D perhaps matches TRBD1 (6 bases). V lost 1 base to trimming and J lost 1 base, with 10 bases between them. Germline assignment: CDR1 DFQATT and CDR2 SNEGSKA (reference sequence). The CDR3 has 14 residues. CDR3 DNA sequence: TGCAGTGCTAGAGTGTCAGGGGCCCAAGAGACCCAGTACTTC. Its translation: CSARVSGAQETQYF.

This chain joins TRBV20-1 and TRBJ1-4, with no clear D. CDR3 length: 13 residues. V was clipped by 7 bases and J by 2 bases, with 11 bases between them. In germline, CDR1 is DFQATT, CDR2 SNEGSKA (reference sequence). CDR3 coding DNA: TGCAGTGTCACTACCGGGACTAATGAAAAACTGTTTTTT. This sequence encodes CSVTTGTNEKLFF.

About this clonotype: An end of the junction does not agree with germline; a read error may underlie this. The chain recombines TRBV20-1 with TRBJ1-4; the D is unclear. The CDR3 is 14 residues long. From germline, CDR1 is DFQATT and CDR2 SNEGSKA (reference sequence). In nucleotides, the CDR3 is TGCAGTGCTGTGAAGTTGGTCCTAAATGAAGAACTGTTTTTT. Translation gives CSAVKLVLNEELFF.

V is TRBV5-1 and J is TRBJ2-1, with D unclear. Germline V lookup: CDR1 SGHRS, CDR2 YFSETQ. Trimming shortened V by 6 bases and J by 5 bases, and 15 bases separated the two germline ends. CDR3 length: 14 amino acids. The chain's CDR3 is CASTLNRRDNEQFF. In DNA form, the CDR3 reads TGCGCCAGCACCCTGAACAGACGGGACAATGAGCAGTTCTTC.

This clonotype was detected a few times. The rearrangement joins TRBV28 to TRBJ2-1; 10 bases are shared with TRBD1. The CDR3 is made up of 16 amino acids. Germline lookup yields CDR1 MDHEN and CDR2 SYDVKM. Losses at the gene ends were 4 bases for V and 2 bases for J; bases not matched to a gene: 5. CDR3 residues: CASSSPGTGAYNEQFF. The CDR3 DNA sequence: TGTGCCAGCAGTTCTCCCGGGACAGGGGCCTACAATGAGCAGTTCTTC. The full variable domain, in which reference TRBV28 and TRBJ2-1 provide the parts outside the CDR3, is DVKVTQSSRYLVKRTGEKVFLECVQDMDHENMFWYRQDPGLGLRLIYFSYDVKMKEKGDIPEGYSVSREKKERFSLILESASTNQTSMYLCASSSPGTGAYNEQFFGPGTRLTVL.

V and J are TRBV2 and TRBJ2-7, with D uncertain. Germline V gives CDR1 SNHLY, CDR2 FYNNEI. The V end was cut by 1 base, the J end by 3 bases, with 10 bases between. CDR3 length equals 14 residues. The CDR3 reads CASSEEILVYEQYF. Written as DNA, the CDR3 is TGTGCCAGCAGTGAAGAGATACTGGTCTACGAGCAGTACTTC.

In its sample, this clonotype was seen a few times. This chain links TRBV5-1 with TRBJ1-2; D is possibly TRBD1 (5 bases). Trimming took 4 bases from V and 8 from J, leaving 18 bases between them. In germline, CDR1 is SGHRS, CDR2 YFSETQ. The CDR3 runs 14 residues. DNA for the CDR3: TGCGCCAGCAGCGCCGGCTCAGGGAGGGGCGGCTACACCTTC. This encodes CASSAGSGRGGYTF.

J is TRBJ2-4 and V is TRBV27; D might be TRBD1 (8 bases). The germline V and J ends were trimmed by 3 bases and 8 bases, with 14 bases remaining between them. CDR1 is MNHEY and CDR2 is SMNVEV in the germline V gene (reference sequence). CDR3 size: 14 residues. The CDR3 region has the DNA TGTGCCAGCAGTTTGCGACAGGGGAGGGACATTCAGTACTTC. Encoded protein: CASSLRQGRDIQYF.

V and J are TRBV7-2 and TRBJ1-2; D is perhaps TRBD1 (5 bases). Trimming cost V 4 bases and J 0 bases, with 15 bases left between them. Germline V CDR1 and CDR2: SGHTA, FQGNSA. CDR3 length equals 16 residues. CDR3 sequence (DNA): TGTGCCAGCAGCTCCGGAGGGACCGGACCTAACTATGGCTACACCTTC. Encoded protein: CASSSGGTGPNYGYTF.

In the case of this clonotype: One end of the junction fails to match germline, which may point to a read error. The gene calls are TRBV6-1 and TRBJ2-7; D unclear. CDR1 is MNHNS, CDR2 SASEGT, per germline. This CDR3 region has 14 residues. CDR3 nucleotide sequence: TGTGCCAGCAGTGACGGCAGGAGCTCCTACGAGCAGAACTTC. As protein: CASSDGRSSYEQNF.

This clonotype was recorded a few times. V is TRBV5-1 and J is TRBJ1-1; 8 bases match TRBD1. Germline V CDR1 and CDR2: SGHRS, YFSETQ. The CDR3 spans 15 residues. V was clipped by 7 bases and J by 6 bases; unmatched bases: 14. The CDR3 DNA follows: TGCGCCAGCCGTATTGGACAGGGTCCTGTCGCTGAAGCTTTCTTT. Its protein is CASRIGQGPVAEAFF.

The V call is TRBV5-6, the J call TRBJ1-5; weak D call: TRBD1 (5 bases). There are 16 residues in the CDR3. CDR1 is SGHDT and CDR2 is YYEEEE in the germline V gene. V was clipped by 4 bases and J by 1 base, with 15 bases between them. The CDR3 spells CASSLPGGRSNQPQHF. CDR3 nucleotides: TGTGCCAGCAGCCTTCCTGGGGGTCGGAGCAATCAGCCCCAGCATTTT. Full variable domain (missing parts from reference TRBV5-6 and TRBJ1-5): DAGVTQSPTHLIKTRGQQVTLRCSPKSGHDTVSWYQQALGQGPQFIFQYYEEEERQRGNFPDRFSGHQFPNYSSELNVNALLLGDSALYLCASSLPGGRSNQPQHFGDGTRLSIL.

The chain couples TRBV11-2 to TRBJ2-5; the D gene is possibly TRBD2 (5 bases). This CDR3 spans 15 amino acids. Germline V lookup: CDR1 SGHAT, CDR2 FQNNGV. Trimming pared 5 bases from V and 6 bases from J, leaving 19 bases between. CDR3 coding DNA: TGTGCCAGCAGCCCTCCCGGACGGGGTGGAAAGACCCAGTACTTC. This translates into CASSPPGRGGKTQYF.

The rearrangement uses TRBV2 and TRBJ1-2, with TRBD1 as a possible D gene (6 bases). This CDR3 is built from 15 residues. V gave up 9 bases and J gave up 8 bases, with 25 bases separating them. Germline values: CDR1 SNHLY, CDR2 FYNNEI. The CDR3 here is CARKPEGQPGGGYTF. In DNA, the CDR3 is TGTGCCAGAAAACCAGAAGGACAGCCTGGCGGAGGCTACACCTTC.

V is TRBV28 and J is TRBJ1-1; D may be TRBD1 (5 bases). There are 11 residues in the CDR3. Trimming cost V 8 bases and J 12 bases, with 16 bases left between them. The germline CDR1 and CDR2 sequences are MDHEN and SYDVKM. The CDR3 region is CASSVRDAPFF. As DNA, the CDR3 is TGTGCCAGCTCGGTTCGGGACGCCCCTTTCTTT.

This clonotype showed up just a few times. V usage is TRBV3-1 and J usage is TRBJ2-5; D is ambiguous. Germline CDR1 reads LGHDT; CDR2 reads YNNKEL (reference sequence). The V end was cut by 5 bases, the J end by 3 bases, with 13 bases between. CDR3 length equals 14 residues. DNA of the CDR3: TGTGCCAGCAGCACGGCCCAAGGGAAAGAGACCCAGTACTTC. This gives the protein CASSTAQGKETQYF.

The chain combines TRBV2 with TRBJ2-3; D is tentatively TRBD1 or TRBD2 (6 bases each). V was clipped by 3 bases and J by 8 bases, with 18 bases between them. This CDR3 comprises 15 residues. Per the germline V gene, CDR1 is SNHLY and CDR2 is FYNNEI. The CDR3 DNA sequence: TGTGCCAGCAGTGATGAGGGCTCGGGGGCGAGTACGCAGTATTTT. Its translation: CASSDEGSGASTQYF.

V is TRBV10-3 and J is TRBJ2-7, with TRBD1 matching 7 bases. The CDR3 spans 14 residues. V shed 5 bases and J 10 bases; nucleotides not matched to a gene: 14. CDR1 ENHRY and CDR2 SYGVKD come from the germline V gene. The CDR3 sequence is CAISPTGLDEAQYF. CDR3 sequence (DNA): TGTGCCATCAGTCCGACAGGGTTGGATGAGGCCCAGTACTTC.

This sequence joins TRBV20-1 and TRBJ2-4; 8 bases match TRBD2. The DNA end lines up better with TRBJ2-7; the J call may be wrong. The CDR3 is 14 residues long. Per germline, CDR1 DFQATT and CDR2 SNEGSKA (reference sequence). In nucleotides, the CDR3 is TGCAGTGCAGCGGGCGGGGGGACCAGCCACGAGCAGTACTTC. Translation gives CSAAGGGTSHEQYF.

This sequence joins TRBV27 and TRBJ1-5, with 8 bases fitting TRBD1. V lost 8 bases, J lost 7 bases, and 10 bases stayed unmatched. Germline CDR1 reads MNHEY; CDR2 reads SMNVEV (reference sequence). The CDR3 runs to 14 residues. The CDR3 DNA reads TGTGCCAGCCGGACAGGGTGGGAATCCCAGCCCCAGCATTTT. Amino acids: CASRTGWESQPQHF.

The V call is TRBV4-1, the J call TRBJ2-3; 10 bases are a match to TRBD2. The J segment lost 3 bases and the V segment lost 8 bases, leaving 5 bases of the junction unmatched. CDR1 and CDR2 (germline): MGHRA, YSYEKL. The CDR3 sequence is 14 residues long. The CDR3 loop reads CASQASGGTDTQYF. In nucleotides, the CDR3 is TGCGCCAGCCAGGCTAGCGGGGGAACAGATACGCAGTATTTT.